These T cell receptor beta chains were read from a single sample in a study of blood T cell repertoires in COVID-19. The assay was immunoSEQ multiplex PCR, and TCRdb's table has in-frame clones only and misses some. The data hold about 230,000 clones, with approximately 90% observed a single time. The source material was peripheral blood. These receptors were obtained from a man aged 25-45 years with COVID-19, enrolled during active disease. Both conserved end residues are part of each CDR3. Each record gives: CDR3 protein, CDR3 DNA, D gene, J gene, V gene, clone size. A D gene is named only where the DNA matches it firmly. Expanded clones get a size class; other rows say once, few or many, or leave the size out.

CDR3aa: CASSRTVSKGNQPQHF; CDR3nt: TGTGCCAGCTCACGGACTGTGTCGAAGGGCAATCAGCCCCAGCATTTT; d_gene: NA; j_gene: TRBJ1-5; v_gene: TRBV18; abundance: NA
CDR3aa: CASSQGYLSSPLHF; CDR3nt: TGTGCCAGCAGCCAGGGCTATTTGAGTTCACCCCTCCACTTT; d_gene: NA; j_gene: TRBJ1-6; v_gene: TRBV7-9; abundance: once
CDR3aa: CASSPGDRDTQPQHF; CDR3nt: TGTGCCAGCAGCCCGGGCGACAGGGATACTCAGCCCCAGCATTTT; d_gene: TRBD1; j_gene: TRBJ1-5; v_gene: TRBV7-9; abundance: NA
CDR3aa: CASSPVTGELFF; CDR3nt: TGTGCCAGCAGCCCGGTCACCGGGGAGCTGTTTTTT; d_gene: NA; j_gene: TRBJ2-2; v_gene: TRBV7-2; abundance: NA
CDR3aa: CASSQGGTAYSNQPQHF; CDR3nt: TGCGCCAGCAGCCAAGGGGGGACAGCATATAGCAATCAGCCCCAGCATTTT; d_gene: TRBD1; j_gene: TRBJ1-5; v_gene: TRBV4-1; abundance: NA
CDR3aa: CASSLLAGSPGELFF; CDR3nt: TGCGCCAGCAGCTTACTAGCGGGGTCGCCCGGGGAGCTGTTTTTT; d_gene: TRBD2; j_gene: TRBJ2-2; v_gene: TRBV5-1; abundance: NA
CDR3aa: CASSHDRGYGYTF; CDR3nt: TGTGCCAGCAGCCATGATCGAGGCTATGGCTACACCTTC; d_gene: NA; j_gene: TRBJ1-2; v_gene: TRBV14; abundance: NA
CDR3aa: CASSLAGGLTVNEQFF; CDR3nt: TGTGCCAGCAGCTTAGCTGGCGGGCTTACGGTAAATGAGCAGTTCTTC; d_gene: NA; j_gene: TRBJ2-1; v_gene: TRBV11-2; abundance: NA
CDR3aa: CASSYLDRGEGYTF; CDR3nt: TGTGCCAGCAGTTACCTGGACAGGGGGGAAGGCTACACCTTC; d_gene: TRBD1; j_gene: TRBJ1-2; v_gene: TRBV6-5; abundance: NA
CDR3aa: CASSPQGYEQYF; CDR3nt: TGTGCCAGCAGCCCCCAGGGCTACGAGCAGTACTTC; d_gene: NA; j_gene: TRBJ2-7; v_gene: TRBV11-2; abundance: NA
CDR3aa: CASSWDRGSYGYTF; CDR3nt: TGTGCCAGCAGCTGGGACAGGGGCTCTTATGGCTACACCTTC; d_gene: TRBD1; j_gene: TRBJ1-2; v_gene: TRBV5-4; abundance: NA
CDR3aa: CATSSYTLAGDNTGELFF; CDR3nt: TGTGCCACCAGCAGTTATACTTTAGCGGGGGACAACACCGGGGAGCTGTTTTTT; d_gene: TRBD2; j_gene: TRBJ2-2; v_gene: TRBV15; abundance: NA
CDR3aa: CASSYSMDGSGVYNEQFF; CDR3nt: TGTGCCAGCAGTTACTCGATGGATGGTAGCGGGGTTTACAATGAGCAGTTCTTC; d_gene: TRBD2; j_gene: TRBJ2-1; v_gene: TRBV6-2/TRBV6-3; abundance: NA
CDR3aa: CASSLDRVRRTEAFF; CDR3nt: TGTGCCAGCAGCTTGGACAGGGTAAGGCGGACTGAAGCTTTCTTT; d_gene: NA; j_gene: TRBJ1-1; v_gene: TRBV5-4; abundance: NA
CDR3aa: CASSLGGTSGRWAYEQYF; CDR3nt: TGTGCCAGCAGCTTGGGGGGGACTAGCGGGAGGTGGGCCTACGAGCAGTACTTC; d_gene: TRBD2; j_gene: TRBJ2-7; v_gene: TRBV5-4; abundance: NA
CDR3aa: CASSLAQGSGQPQHF; CDR3nt: TGTGCCAGCAGCTTAGCGCAGGGGTCGGGTCAGCCCCAGCATTTT; d_gene: NA; j_gene: TRBJ1-5; v_gene: TRBV7-2; abundance: NA
CDR3aa: CASSYSRPGGGEQYF; CDR3nt: TGTGCCAGCAGTTACTCGAGGCCAGGGGGCGGCGAGCAGTACTTC; d_gene: TRBD1; j_gene: TRBJ2-7; v_gene: TRBV6-6; abundance: NA
CDR3aa: CATSDLDETGGYGYTF; CDR3nt: TGTGCCACCAGTGATTTAGACGAGACAGGGGGCTATGGCTACACCTTC; d_gene: TRBD1; j_gene: TRBJ1-2; v_gene: TRBV24-1; abundance: few
CDR3aa: CASSSTDRDNQPQHF; CDR3nt: TGTGCCAGCAGCTCGACGGACAGGGACAATCAGCCCCAGCATTTT; d_gene: TRBD1; j_gene: TRBJ1-5; v_gene: TRBV11-2; abundance: NA
CDR3aa: CASSPREETQYF; CDR3nt: TGTGCCAGCTCACCACGAGAAGAGACCCAGTACTTC; d_gene: NA; j_gene: TRBJ2-5; v_gene: TRBV18; abundance: NA
CDR3aa: CASSKDREDTQYF; CDR3nt: TGTGCCAGTAGTAAGGACAGGGAAGATACGCAGTATTTT; d_gene: TRBD1; j_gene: TRBJ2-3; v_gene: TRBV19; abundance: NA
CDR3aa: CASSLRGGARSGRLYNEQFF; CDR3nt: TGTGCCAGCAGCTTAAGAGGGGGGGCTAGAAGCGGGAGGTTGTACAATGAGCAGTTCTTC; d_gene: TRBD2; j_gene: TRBJ2-1; v_gene: TRBV7-3; abundance: NA
CDR3aa: CASSRMGGSNQPQHF; CDR3nt: TGTGCCAGCAGCCGCATGGGAGGGAGCAATCAGCCCCAGCATTTT; d_gene: NA; j_gene: TRBJ1-5; v_gene: TRBV7-9; abundance: NA
CDR3aa: CASSETGVSNQPQHF; CDR3nt: TGTGCCAGCAGCGAGACAGGGGTTAGCAATCAGCCCCAGCATTTT; d_gene: TRBD1; j_gene: TRBJ1-5; v_gene: TRBV7-2; abundance: NA
CDR3aa: CASSQVKWGPKNSPLHF; CDR3nt: TGTGCCAGCAGCCAAGTAAAATGGGGGCCCAAAAATTCACCCCTCCACTTT; d_gene: NA; j_gene: TRBJ1-6; v_gene: TRBV4-2; abundance: NA
CDR3aa: CASSRTLRGFDTEAFF; CDR3nt: TGTGCCAGCAGTCGTACCCTCAGGGGGTTTGACACTGAAGCTTTCTTT; d_gene: TRBD1; j_gene: TRBJ1-1; v_gene: TRBV5-6; abundance: NA
CDR3aa: CASSTWGDRTGASYTGELFF; CDR3nt: TGTGCCAGTAGTACCTGGGGAGATAGGACAGGGGCGTCATACACCGGGGAGCTGTTTTTT; d_gene: TRBD1; j_gene: TRBJ2-2; v_gene: TRBV19; abundance: NA
CDR3aa: CASSQDSQGTYNEQFF; CDR3nt: TGCGCCAGCAGCCAAGACAGTCAGGGGACCTACAATGAGCAGTTCTTC; d_gene: NA; j_gene: TRBJ2-1; v_gene: TRBV4-3; abundance: NA
CDR3aa: CASSASGGLGNTIYF; CDR3nt: TGTGCCAGCAGCGCATCCGGGGGGCTTGGAAACACCATATATTTT; d_gene: NA; j_gene: TRBJ1-3; v_gene: TRBV14; abundance: NA
CDR3aa: CASSIRLRPQTSNYGYTF; CDR3nt: TGTGCCAGTAGTATACGACTCCGGCCTCAAACTTCTAACTATGGCTACACCTTC; d_gene: NA; j_gene: TRBJ1-2; v_gene: TRBV19; abundance: NA
CDR3aa: CASSDSANYGYTF; CDR3nt: TGTGCCAGCAGCGACTCAGCTAACTATGGCTACACCTTC; d_gene: NA; j_gene: TRBJ1-2; v_gene: TRBV28; abundance: NA
CDR3aa: CASSTLSTNEKLFF; CDR3nt: TGCGCCAGCAGCACTCTATCAACTAATGAAAAACTGTTTTTT; d_gene: NA; j_gene: TRBJ1-4; v_gene: TRBV5-1; abundance: NA
CDR3aa: CASSLPSHRTHSGRKQFF; CDR3nt: TGTGCCAGCAGCTTACCATCTCATAGGACACATAGCGGGAGGAAACAGTTCTTC; d_gene: TRBD2; j_gene: TRBJ2-1; v_gene: TRBV7-9; abundance: NA
CDR3aa: CASSPRGTGVGTAFF; CDR3nt: TGTGCCAGCAGCCCGAGAGGGACAGGGGTTGGTACAGCTTTCTTT; d_gene: TRBD1; j_gene: TRBJ1-1; v_gene: TRBV5-4; abundance: NA
CDR3aa: CASSATGPNQPQHF; CDR3nt: TGTGCCAGCTCAGCGACAGGCCCCAATCAGCCCCAGCATTTT; d_gene: NA; j_gene: TRBJ1-5; v_gene: TRBV18; abundance: NA
CDR3aa: CSVIQGSTEAFF; CDR3nt: TGCAGCGTAATACAGGGGAGCACTGAAGCTTTCTTT; d_gene: TRBD1; j_gene: TRBJ1-1; v_gene: TRBV29-1; abundance: NA
CDR3aa: CASSSGQGARGTDTQYF; CDR3nt: TGTGCCAGCAGTTCTGGACAGGGGGCGCGGGGCACAGATACGCAGTATTTT; d_gene: TRBD1; j_gene: TRBJ2-3; v_gene: TRBV27; abundance: NA
CDR3aa: CASRWQGKYEQYF; CDR3nt: TGCGCCAGCAGATGGCAGGGGAAGTACGAGCAGTACTTC; d_gene: NA; j_gene: TRBJ2-7; v_gene: TRBV5-1; abundance: NA
CDR3aa: CASSLTYRTYNEQFF; CDR3nt: TGTGCCAGCAGCTTAACGTACCGGACTTACAATGAGCAGTTCTTC; d_gene: NA; j_gene: TRBJ2-1; v_gene: TRBV7-3; abundance: once